Detailed here is one TCR beta chain. Its antigen is not known. The sample is drawn from a study of graft-versus-host responses after intestinal transplantation. Profiled with immunoSEQ multiplex PCR; TCRdb holds only in-frame clones, not every one. Among about 100,000 clones listed, about 90% were seen once. Study findings and constraints: Allografts of patients with graft-donor T cell macrochimerism showed high graft-versus-host to host-versus-graft clone ratios.

Material: unstimulated CD4+ T cells sorted from spleen or lymph node cells, obtained before transplant. The TCR comes from a human donor who was the organ donor for an intestinal transplant.

CDR3 nucleotide sequence: TGTGCCAGCAGCTTAGATTCAGGACCTAGTGCGTCCCAGTACTTC. This codes for CASSLDSGPSASQYF. The chain links TRBV7-2 to TRBJ2-5; D call uncertain. The CDR3 loop spans 15 amino acids. Per germline, CDR1 SGHTA and CDR2 FQGNSA. Trimming cost V 1 base and J 9 bases, with 18 bases left between them.